These 28 T cell receptor beta chains came from one sample sequenced in a study of blood T cell repertoires in COVID-19. This table comes from immunoSEQ multiplex PCR, and its TCRdb copy is limited to in-frame clones, with some not included. The table records fewer than 110,000 clones, roughly 80% of them present only once. Sequenced material: peripheral blood. The source of these receptors is a human donor in a cohort sampled during active COVID-19.

The V gene is TRBV27, the J gene TRBJ2-1; 11 nucleotides match TRBD2. Trimming removed 8 bases from V and 0 bases from J; junction bases left unmatched: 12. The germline CDR1 and CDR2 sequences are MNHEY and SMNVEV (reference sequence). This CDR3 has 18 amino acids. CDR3 protein: CASARLAGGGVSYNEQFF. The CDR3 DNA reads TGTGCCAGCGCCCGTTTAGCGGGAGGGGGAGTCTCCTACAATGAGCAGTTCTTC.

The chain is built from TRBV28 and TRBJ2-3, with 8 bases lining up with TRBD2. V dropped 2 bases and J dropped 4; count of bases not matched to a gene: 5. The CDR3 length is 15 residues. CDR1 and CDR2 from the germline V gene are MDHEN and SYDVKM. The CDR3 region has the DNA TGTGCCAGCAGTTTAATAGCGGGAAGGGCAGATACGCAGTATTTT. Translated, it gives CASSLIAGRADTQYF.

Concerning this clone: Other DNA sequences in this specimen translate into the identical CDR3. The chain employs TRBV28 and TRBJ1-5, with unresolved D. The CDR3 sequence is 12 residues long. V was cut by 6 bases and J by 2 bases, with 5 bases left in between. Germline assignment: CDR1 MDHEN and CDR2 SYDVKM. The CDR3 protein is CASRRGNQPQHF. The CDR3 DNA reads as TGTGCCAGCAGGCGGGGCAATCAGCCCCAGCATTTT.

V gene TRBV4-2 combines with J gene TRBJ2-5; 7 nucleotides agree with TRBD2. There are 14 residues in the CDR3. The germline CDR1 and CDR2 sequences are LGHNA and YNFKEQ. The trim removed 4 bases at V and 5 bases at J, leaving 7 bases unmatched. CDR3 amino acids: CASSPMGGEETQYF. CDR3 coding DNA: TGTGCCAGCAGCCCCATGGGAGGGGAGGAGACCCAGTACTTC.

This clone was detected a few times. The CDR3 sequence: CASSLVASQGNTGELFF. CDR3 DNA sequence: TGTGCCAGCAGCTTAGTAGCTTCACAGGGAAACACCGGGGAGCTGTTTTTT. The chain is built from TRBV11-2 and TRBJ2-2, with D perhaps matching TRBD1 (6 bases). CDR1 and CDR2 from the germline V gene are SGHAT and FQNNGV. V lost 1 base and J 2 bases, leaving 14 bases between the germline ends. This CDR3 is 17 amino acids long.

This sequence joins TRBV27 and TRBJ2-7; 7 bases align to TRBD1. The V gene's germline CDR1 is MNHEY and CDR2 SMNVEV (reference sequence). V lost 1 base and J lost 3; bases outside the gene matches: 15. CDR3 length equals 18 residues. The CDR3 here is CASSLFYRVSGQHYEQYF. As DNA, the CDR3 is TGTGCCAGCAGTTTATTTTACAGGGTGTCGGGACAGCACTACGAGCAGTACTTC.

Of note for this clone: One end of the junction varies from germline; a read error may be responsible. This chain connects TRBV7-7 to TRBJ2-3, with D possibly being TRBD2 (7 bases). This CDR3 comprises 17 residues. Germline lookup yields CDR1 SSHAT and CDR2 FNYEAQ (reference sequence). CDR3 nucleotide sequence: TGTGCTAGCAGGAAGGGGGGGGGCCCGGACGCCACAGATACGCAGTATTTT. It specifies CASRKGGGPDATDTQYF.

V and J are TRBV7-8 and TRBJ1-2; 8 positions match TRBD1. The J segment lost 8 bases and the V segment lost 6 bases, leaving 11 bases of the junction unmatched. Germline V gene lookup returns CDR1 SGHVS and CDR2 FQNEAQ. The CDR3 extends over 14 amino acids. This chain's CDR3 is CASSSGQGNLGYTF. The DNA for the CDR3 is TGTGCCAGCAGTTCCGGACAGGGCAACCTAGGCTACACCTTC. The full variable domain, its missing parts supplied by reference TRBV7-8 and TRBJ1-2, is GAGVSQSPRYKVAKRGQDVALRCDPISGHVSLFWYQQALGQGPEFLTYFQNEAQLDKSGLPSDRFFAERPEGSVSTLKIQRTQQEDSAVYLCASSSGQGNLGYTFGSGTRLTVV.

The CDR3 DNA reads as TGTGCCAGCAGGCCCGGAGAGAGAATGAGGACGCAGTATTTT. Protein: CASRPGERMRTQYF. This sequence joins TRBV6-5 and TRBJ2-3; D gene unclear. The CDR3 sequence is 14 residues long. CDR1 and CDR2 (germline): MNHEY, SVGAGI. Trimming pared 6 bases from V and 9 bases from J, leaving 19 bases between.

This chain uses TRBV4-1 with TRBJ2-7; 7 bases align to TRBD2. In germline, CDR1 is MGHRA, CDR2 YSYEKL. The CDR3 is 13 amino acids. V lost 1 base and J lost 6; bases outside the gene matches: 3. CDR3 sequence: CASSQVRTSEQYV. Written as DNA, the CDR3 is TGCGCCAGCAGCCAAGTTAGGACTAGCGAGCAGTACGTC.

About this clone: At one of its ends the junction is not consistent with the germline gene, which may arise from a read error. This rearrangement joins TRBV6-5 to TRBJ2-5; 7 bases are shared with TRBD2. Germline V gives CDR1 MNHEY, CDR2 SVGAGI. The CDR3 runs to 12 residues. The chain's CDR3 is CASKTSQQTQYF. Written as DNA, the CDR3 is TGTGCCAGCAAGACTAGCCAACAGACCCAGTACTTC.

This chain connects TRBV27 to TRBJ2-2; unclear D gene. V lost 0 bases and J 1 base, leaving 3 bases between the germline ends. CDR3 size: 14 residues. Germline V gene lookup returns CDR1 MNHEY and CDR2 SMNVEV (reference sequence). The CDR3 reads CASSLSLNTGELFF. The CDR3 DNA sequence: TGTGCCAGCAGTTTATCCTTGAACACCGGGGAGCTGTTTTTT.

The J gene is TRBJ2-2, the V gene TRBV5-1; D gene uncertain. The V end lost 3 bases, the J end lost 5 bases, and 11 bases lay between the germline ends. The CDR3 covers 14 residues. Per germline, CDR1 SGHRS and CDR2 YFSETQ. Here the CDR3 DNA reads TGCGCCAGCAGCTCGCAAGCACCGACCGGGGAGCTGTTTTTT. Translated, it gives CASSSQAPTGELFF.

The chain links TRBV3-1 (or the pseudogene TRBV3-2) to TRBJ1-1; 10 nucleotides align to TRBD1. The V gene's germline CDR1 is LGHDT and CDR2 YNNKEL (reference sequence). CDR3 size: 15 residues. Trimming at V came to 3 bases and at J to 4 bases, leaving 5 bases not matched to a gene. CDR3 in DNA: TGTGCCAGCAGCCAGCCGGGGACAGGGGCCACTGAAGCTTTCTTT. It is translated as CASSQPGTGATEAFF.

The chain employs TRBV5-5 and TRBJ2-2, with 10 bases aligning to TRBD2. V gave up 4 bases and J gave up 5 bases; unmatched junction bases: 8. The CDR3 runs 16 residues. The germline gives CDR1 SGHKS, CDR2 YYEKEE (reference sequence). The CDR3 spells CASSPDISGRTGELFF. The DNA for the CDR3 is TGTGCCAGCAGCCCGGACATTAGCGGGAGGACCGGGGAGCTGTTTTTT.

The rearrangement uses TRBV11-1 and TRBJ1-2, with D hard to call. Germline CDR1 and CDR2: SGHAT and FQDESV (reference sequence). V was pared by 4 bases and J by 7 bases, with 22 bases between. The length of the CDR3 is 16 residues. In nucleotides, the CDR3 is TGTGCCAGCAGCTCCCCCGCGGGCTCGGAGGGCTTTGGCTACACCTTC. It specifies CASSSPAGSEGFGYTF. The full variable domain, in which reference TRBV11-1 and TRBJ1-2 provide the parts outside the CDR3, is EAEVAQSPRYKITEKSQAVAFWCDPISGHATLYWYRQILGQGPELLVQFQDESVVDDSQLPKDRFSAERLKGVDSTLKIQPAELGDSAMYLCASSSPAGSEGFGYTFGSGTRLTVV.

The J gene is TRBJ1-5, the V gene TRBV6-5, with a possible D match to TRBD1 (5 bases). The V and J ends lost 6 bases and 11 bases respectively, with 14 bases between them. The CDR3 is 12 amino acids. Germline CDR1 MNHEY, CDR2 SVGAGI. The CDR3 sequence is CASSRGDGAQHF. CDR3 nucleotide sequence: TGTGCCAGCAGCCGGGGGGATGGGGCCCAGCATTTT.

The chain combines TRBV4-1 with TRBJ2-7; 8 bases map to TRBD1. Germline loops: CDR1 MGHRA, CDR2 YSYEKL. The CDR3 is made up of 15 amino acids. After removal of 3 bases from V and 2 bases from J, the junction contained 6 bases not matched to a gene. CDR3 bases: TGCGCCAGCAGCCATGATACAGGGGGTACCTACGAGCAGTACTTC. Amino acid sequence: CASSHDTGGTYEQYF.

This clone was observed a handful of times. This sequence joins TRBV19 and TRBJ2-3; 7 bases map to TRBD2. Per germline, CDR1 LNHDA and CDR2 SQIVND (reference sequence). Losses at the gene ends were 6 bases for V and 4 bases for J; bases not matched to a gene: 10. The CDR3 has 15 residues. CDR3 loop: CASSPGRWGADTQYF. The CDR3 bases are TGTGCCAGTAGCCCCGGGAGGTGGGGCGCAGATACGCAGTATTTT.

The chain joins TRBV7-3 to TRBJ1-1; D call uncertain. V lost 2 bases and J 3 bases, leaving 10 bases between the germline ends. The CDR3 consists of 14 residues. Germline-derived CDR1 and CDR2 are SGHTA and FQGTGA. CDR3 region: CASSLEGWDTEAFF. The CDR3 nucleotides read TGTGCCAGCAGCTTAGAGGGCTGGGACACTGAAGCTTTCTTT.

V gene TRBV19 combines with J gene TRBJ1-2; TRBD1 aligns across 7 bases. Germline V lookup: CDR1 LNHDA, CDR2 SQIVND (reference sequence). V shed 4 bases and J 2 bases; nucleotides not matched to a gene: 4. This CDR3 contains 14 residues. The CDR3, as DNA: TGTGCCAGTAGTAAACAGGGGACCAACTATGGCTACACCTTC. It is translated as CASSKQGTNYGYTF.

This chain joins TRBV27 and TRBJ2-1; D perhaps matches TRBD1 (7 bases). Trimming took 5 bases from V and 9 from J, leaving 8 bases between them. Germline V lookup: CDR1 MNHEY, CDR2 SMNVEV (reference sequence). The CDR3 extends over 11 amino acids. The CDR3 DNA is TGTGCCAGCAGTCAGGGGGGTGAGCAGTTCTTC. Amino acids: CASSQGGEQFF.

The rearrangement joins TRBV7-6 to TRBJ2-1, with TRBD2 matching over 11 bases. The CDR3 is 16 residues long. V was pared by 3 bases and J by 6 bases, with 7 bases of the junction left unmatched. In germline, CDR1 is SGHVS, CDR2 FNYEAQ. CDR3 amino acids: CASSLYSGRASNEQFF. CDR3 nucleotide sequence: TGTGCCAGCAGCTTGTATAGCGGGAGGGCCAGCAATGAGCAGTTCTTC. The whole variable domain, filled in from reference TRBV7-6 and TRBJ2-1, reads GAGVSQSPRYKVTKRGQDVALRCDPISGHVSLYWYRQALGQGPEFLTYFNYEAQQDKSGLPNDRFSAERPEGSISTLTIQRTEQRDSAMYRCASSLYSGRASNEQFFGPGTRLTVL.

The chain carries TRBV2 and TRBJ1-4; tentative D call: TRBD1 (5 bases). Trimming stripped 3 bases from V and 3 bases from J, with 14 bases between. This CDR3 comprises 16 residues. Germline V gene lookup returns CDR1 SNHLY and CDR2 FYNNEI. The CDR3: CASSEMGTGPNEKLFF. The CDR3 DNA is TGTGCCAGCAGTGAGATGGGTACAGGACCTAATGAAAAACTGTTTTTT.

This chain links TRBV5-1 with TRBJ2-3, with D possibly matching TRBD1 (5 bases). This CDR3 has 15 residues. The germline V and J ends were trimmed by 5 bases and 3 bases, with 16 bases remaining between them. The germline V gene has CDR1 SGHRS and CDR2 YFSETQ. Written as DNA, the CDR3 is TGCGCCAGCAGAGATGGCAGGGCCTTAACAGATACGCAGTATTTT. It codes for CASRDGRALTDTQYF.

The chain carries TRBV7-9 and TRBJ2-1; D is unresolved. Germline V gene data show CDR1 as SEHNR and CDR2 as FQNEAQ (reference sequence). The CDR3 has 15 residues. Trimming took off 5 bases at V and 0 bases at J, with 11 bases between the two ends. This CDR3 is CASSPLRNSYNEQFF. DNA for the CDR3: TGTGCCAGCAGCCCCTTGAGGAACTCCTACAATGAGCAGTTCTTC.

This chain connects TRBV2 to TRBJ1-5; 11 nucleotides line up with TRBD1. There are 15 residues in the CDR3. The V segment lost 4 bases and the J segment 6 bases; nucleotides outside the gene matches: 5. The V gene's germline CDR1 is SNHLY and CDR2 FYNNEI. CDR3 bases: TGTGCCAGCAGTGGGACAGGGGGCGTCGGTCAGCCCCAGCATTTT. Protein sequence: CASSGTGGVGQPQHF.

The V gene is TRBV19, the J gene TRBJ1-4; D is ambiguous. CDR1 is LNHDA, CDR2 SQIVND, per germline (reference sequence). The V end was cut by 1 base, the J end by 7 bases, with 13 bases between. The CDR3 has 15 residues. DNA of the CDR3: TGTGCCAGTAGTATAGGAGTCATAGCGGCTGAAAAACTGTTTTTT. This gives the protein CASSIGVIAAEKLFF.